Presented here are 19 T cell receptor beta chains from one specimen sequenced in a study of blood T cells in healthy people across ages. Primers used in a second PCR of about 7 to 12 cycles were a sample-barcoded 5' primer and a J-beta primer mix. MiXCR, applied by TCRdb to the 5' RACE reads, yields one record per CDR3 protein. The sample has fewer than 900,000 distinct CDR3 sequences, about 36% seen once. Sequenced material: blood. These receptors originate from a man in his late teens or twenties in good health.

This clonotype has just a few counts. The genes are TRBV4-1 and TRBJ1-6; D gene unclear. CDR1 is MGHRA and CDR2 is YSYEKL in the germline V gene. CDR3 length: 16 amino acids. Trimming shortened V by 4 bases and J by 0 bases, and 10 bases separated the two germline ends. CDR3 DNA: TGCGCCAGCAGCCTATTGGCCAGCTCCTATAATTCACCCCTCCACTTT. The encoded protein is CASSLLASSYNSPLHF.

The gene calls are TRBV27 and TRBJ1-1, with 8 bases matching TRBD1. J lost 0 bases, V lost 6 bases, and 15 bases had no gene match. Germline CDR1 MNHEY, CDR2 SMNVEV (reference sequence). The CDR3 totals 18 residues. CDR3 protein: CASRPKRTGILLNTEAFF. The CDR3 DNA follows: TGTGCCAGCAGGCCAAAACGGACAGGGATCCTTCTGAACACTGAAGCTTTCTTT.

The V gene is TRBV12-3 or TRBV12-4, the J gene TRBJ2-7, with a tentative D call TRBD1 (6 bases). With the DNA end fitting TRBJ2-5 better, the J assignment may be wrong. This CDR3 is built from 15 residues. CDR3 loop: CASSWGSGERETQYF. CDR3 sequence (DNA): TGTGCCAGCAGTTGGGGGTCAGGGGAACGGGAGACCCAGTACTTC.

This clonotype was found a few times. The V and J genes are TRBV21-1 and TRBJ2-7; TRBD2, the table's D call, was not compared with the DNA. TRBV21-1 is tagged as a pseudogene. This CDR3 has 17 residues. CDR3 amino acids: CASSNSTLTSWAYEQYF. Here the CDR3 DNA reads TGTGCCAGCAGCAACAGCACCCTGACTAGCTGGGCCTACGAGCAGTACTTC.

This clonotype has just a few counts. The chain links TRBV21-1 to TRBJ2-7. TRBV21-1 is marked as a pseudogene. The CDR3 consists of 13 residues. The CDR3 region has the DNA TGTGCCAGCAGCAAAGTGGATTTCTACGAGCAGTACTTC. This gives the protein CASSKVDFYEQYF.

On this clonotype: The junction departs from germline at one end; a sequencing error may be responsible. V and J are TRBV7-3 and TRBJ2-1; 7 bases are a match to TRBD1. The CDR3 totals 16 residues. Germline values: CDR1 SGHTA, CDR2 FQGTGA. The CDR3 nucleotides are TGTTCCAGCAGCTTAATGAACAGGGGCGACTACAATGAGCAGTTCTTC. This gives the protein CSSSLMNRGDYNEQFF.

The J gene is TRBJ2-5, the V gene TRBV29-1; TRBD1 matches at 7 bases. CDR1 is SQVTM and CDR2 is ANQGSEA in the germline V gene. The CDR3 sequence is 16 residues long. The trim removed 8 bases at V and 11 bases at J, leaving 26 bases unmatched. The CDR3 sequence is CSPLRDSLRGPQEQYF. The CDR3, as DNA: TGCAGCCCACTCCGGGACAGTTTACGAGGGCCGCAGGAGCAGTACTTC.

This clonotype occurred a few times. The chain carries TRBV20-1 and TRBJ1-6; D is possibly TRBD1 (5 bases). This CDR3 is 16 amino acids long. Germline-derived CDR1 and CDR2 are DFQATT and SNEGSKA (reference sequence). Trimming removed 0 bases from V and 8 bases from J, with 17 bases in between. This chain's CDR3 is CSARDGGSRGYSPLHF. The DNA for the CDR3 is TGCAGTGCTAGAGATGGAGGGTCAAGGGGCTATTCACCCCTCCACTTT.

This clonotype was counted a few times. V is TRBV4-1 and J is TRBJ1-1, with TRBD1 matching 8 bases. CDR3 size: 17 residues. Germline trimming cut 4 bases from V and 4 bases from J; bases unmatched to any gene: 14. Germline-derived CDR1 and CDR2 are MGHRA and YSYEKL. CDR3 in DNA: TGCGCCAGCAGCCGGACACCGTTGCCCACAGGGGGCACTGAAGCTTTCTTT. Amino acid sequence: CASSRTPLPTGGTEAFF.

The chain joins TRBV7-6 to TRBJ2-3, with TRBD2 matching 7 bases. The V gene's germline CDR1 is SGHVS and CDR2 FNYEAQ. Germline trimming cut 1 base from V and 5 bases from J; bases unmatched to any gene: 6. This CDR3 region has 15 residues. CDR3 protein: CASSLVSLAVDTQYF. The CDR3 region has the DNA TGTGCCAGCAGCTTAGTGAGCCTAGCGGTAGATACGCAGTATTTT.

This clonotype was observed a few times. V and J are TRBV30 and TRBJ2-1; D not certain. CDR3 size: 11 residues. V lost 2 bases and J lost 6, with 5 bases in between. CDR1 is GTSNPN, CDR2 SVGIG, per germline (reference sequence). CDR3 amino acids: CAWSITNEQFF. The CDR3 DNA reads TGTGCCTGGAGTATAACCAATGAGCAGTTCTTC.

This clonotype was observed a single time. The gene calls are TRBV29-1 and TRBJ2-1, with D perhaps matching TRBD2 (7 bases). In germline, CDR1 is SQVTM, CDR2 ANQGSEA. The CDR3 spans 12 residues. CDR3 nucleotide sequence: TGCTCGGCGGGGGCAATGGGTAATGAGCAGTTCTTC. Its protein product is CSAGAMGNEQFF.

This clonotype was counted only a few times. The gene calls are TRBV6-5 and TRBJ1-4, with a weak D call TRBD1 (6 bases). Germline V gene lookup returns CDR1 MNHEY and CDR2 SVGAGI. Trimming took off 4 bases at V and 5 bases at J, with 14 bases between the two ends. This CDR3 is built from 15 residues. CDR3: CASSSADRSNEKLFF. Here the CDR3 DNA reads TGTGCCAGCAGTTCAGCCGACAGGTCCAATGAAAAACTGTTTTTT.

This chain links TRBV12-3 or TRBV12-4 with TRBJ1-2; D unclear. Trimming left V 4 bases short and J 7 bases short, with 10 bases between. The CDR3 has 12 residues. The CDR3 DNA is TGTGCCAGCAGTTCCCCCCCCGGTGGCTACACCTTC. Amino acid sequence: CASSSPPGGYTF.

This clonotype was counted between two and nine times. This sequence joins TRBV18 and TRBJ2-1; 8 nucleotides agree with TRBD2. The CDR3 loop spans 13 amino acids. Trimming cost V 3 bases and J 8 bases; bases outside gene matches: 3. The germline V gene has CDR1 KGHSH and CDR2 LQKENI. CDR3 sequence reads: CASSPPGGDEQFF. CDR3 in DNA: TGTGCCAGCTCACCGCCCGGGGGGGATGAGCAGTTCTTC. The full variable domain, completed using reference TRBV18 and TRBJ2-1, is NAGVMQNPRHLVRRRGQEARLRCSPMKGHSHVYWYRQLPEEGLKFMVYLQKENIIDESGMPKERFSAEFPKEGPSILRIQQVVRGDSAAYFCASSPPGGDEQFFGPGTRLTVL.

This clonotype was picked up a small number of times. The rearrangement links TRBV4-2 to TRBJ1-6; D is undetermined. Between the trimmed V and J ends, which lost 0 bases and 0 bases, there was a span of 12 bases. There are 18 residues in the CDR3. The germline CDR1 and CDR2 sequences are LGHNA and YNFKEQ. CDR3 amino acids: CASSQDQKGSSYNSPLHF. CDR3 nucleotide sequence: TGTGCCAGCAGCCAAGATCAGAAGGGTAGCTCCTATAATTCACCCCTCCACTTT.

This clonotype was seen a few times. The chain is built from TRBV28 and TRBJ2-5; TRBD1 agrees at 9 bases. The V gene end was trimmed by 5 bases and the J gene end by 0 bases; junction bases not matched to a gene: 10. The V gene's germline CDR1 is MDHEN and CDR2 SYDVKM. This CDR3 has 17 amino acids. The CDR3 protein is CASSPPGQGWDQETQYF. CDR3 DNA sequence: TGTGCCAGCAGTCCCCCGGGACAGGGTTGGGACCAAGAGACCCAGTACTTC.

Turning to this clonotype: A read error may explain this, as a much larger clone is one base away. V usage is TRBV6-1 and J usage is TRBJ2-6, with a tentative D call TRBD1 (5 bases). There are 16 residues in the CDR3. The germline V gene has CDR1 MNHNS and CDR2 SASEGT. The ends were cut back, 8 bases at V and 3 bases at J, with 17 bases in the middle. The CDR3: CASGGWGDFGANVLTF. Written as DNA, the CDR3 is TGTGCCAGCGGTGGCTGGGGCGATTTTGGGGCCAACGTCCTGACTTTC.

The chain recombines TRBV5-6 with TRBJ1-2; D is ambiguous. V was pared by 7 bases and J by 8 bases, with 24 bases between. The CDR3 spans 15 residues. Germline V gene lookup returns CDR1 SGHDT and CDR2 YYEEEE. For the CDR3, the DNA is TGTGCCAGCGCCCGAACCCGGATTTTTGGAGGAGGCTACACCTTC. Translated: CASARTRIFGGGYTF. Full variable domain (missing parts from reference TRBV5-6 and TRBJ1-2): DAGVTQSPTHLIKTRGQQVTLRCSPKSGHDTVSWYQQALGQGPQFIFQYYEEEERQRGNFPDRFSGHQFPNYSSELNVNALLLGDSALYLCASARTRIFGGGYTFGSGTRLTVV.